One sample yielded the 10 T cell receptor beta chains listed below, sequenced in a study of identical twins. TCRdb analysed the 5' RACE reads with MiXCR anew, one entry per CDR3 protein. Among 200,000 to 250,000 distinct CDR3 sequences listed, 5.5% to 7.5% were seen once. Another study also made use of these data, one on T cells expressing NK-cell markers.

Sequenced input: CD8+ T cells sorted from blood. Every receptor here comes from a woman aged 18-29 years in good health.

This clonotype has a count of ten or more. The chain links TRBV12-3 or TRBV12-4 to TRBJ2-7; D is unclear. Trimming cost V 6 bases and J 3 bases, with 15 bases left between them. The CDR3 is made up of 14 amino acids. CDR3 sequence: CASSPGVYLYEQYF. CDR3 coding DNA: TGTGCCAGCAGCCCTGGGGTCTACCTCTACGAGCAGTACTTC.

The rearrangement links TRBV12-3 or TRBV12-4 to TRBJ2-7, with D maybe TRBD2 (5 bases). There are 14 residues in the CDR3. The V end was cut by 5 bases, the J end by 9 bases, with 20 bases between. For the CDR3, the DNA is TGTGCCAGCAGTGAACTCGCGGGTCTACGAAGGCAGTACTTC. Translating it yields CASSELAGLRRQYF.

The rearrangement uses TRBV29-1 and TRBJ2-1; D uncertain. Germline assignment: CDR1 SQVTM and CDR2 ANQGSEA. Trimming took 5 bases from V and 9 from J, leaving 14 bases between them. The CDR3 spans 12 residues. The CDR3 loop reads CSVPAGDAEQFF. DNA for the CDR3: TGCAGCGTTCCCGCCGGTGACGCTGAGCAGTTCTTC.

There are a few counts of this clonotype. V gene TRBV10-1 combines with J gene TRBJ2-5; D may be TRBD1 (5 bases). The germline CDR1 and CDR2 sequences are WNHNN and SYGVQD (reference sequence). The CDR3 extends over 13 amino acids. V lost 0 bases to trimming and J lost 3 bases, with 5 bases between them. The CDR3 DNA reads TGCGCCAGCAGTGAGTCAGGGGAAGAGACCCAGTACTTC. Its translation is CASSESGEETQYF.

CDR3 protein: CASSLTGAWESAQPQHF. The CDR3 DNA sequence: TGTGCCAGCAGTTTGACGGGGGCGTGGGAGTCGGCTCAGCCCCAGCATTTT. This chain connects TRBV12-3 or TRBV12-4 to TRBJ1-5; TRBD1 is a possible D gene (6 bases). CDR3 length: 17 residues. With 3 bases removed from V and 6 bases from J, the gap between germline ends came to 21 bases.

The CDR3 sequence is CASRPPDGSGQSSEQYF. The CDR3 DNA reads as TGTGCCAGCAGGCCACCGGACGGTTCGGGACAGTCGTCCGAGCAGTACTTC. This chain connects TRBV7-9 to TRBJ2-7, with 7 bases lining up with TRBD1. This CDR3 is 17 amino acids long. Germline values: CDR1 SEHNR, CDR2 FQNEAQ (reference sequence). V dropped 6 bases and J dropped 6; count of bases not matched to a gene: 20.

CDR3 sequence: CASSQGTLPSSYNEQFF. CDR3 sequence (DNA): TGCGCCAGCAGCCAAGGAACACTACCGAGCTCCTACAATGAGCAGTTCTTC. The genes are TRBV4-1 and TRBJ2-1, with unresolved D. From germline, CDR1 is MGHRA and CDR2 YSYEKL. This CDR3 has 17 residues. The ends were cut back, 1 base at V and 0 bases at J, with 13 bases in the middle.

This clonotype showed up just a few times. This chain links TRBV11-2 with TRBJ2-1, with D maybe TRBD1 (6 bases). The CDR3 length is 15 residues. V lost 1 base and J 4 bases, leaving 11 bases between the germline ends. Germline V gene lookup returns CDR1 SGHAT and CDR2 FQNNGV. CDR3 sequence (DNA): TGTGCCAGCAGCTTAGGTGGCAGGGGATACAATGAGCAGTTCTTC. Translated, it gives CASSLGGRGYNEQFF.

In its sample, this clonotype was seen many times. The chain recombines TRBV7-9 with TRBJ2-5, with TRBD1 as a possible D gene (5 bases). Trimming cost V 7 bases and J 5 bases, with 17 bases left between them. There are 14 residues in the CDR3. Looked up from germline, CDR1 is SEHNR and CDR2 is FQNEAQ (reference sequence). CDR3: CASIRTSGAETQYF. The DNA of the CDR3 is TGTGCCAGCATCCGGACCTCTGGGGCTGAGACCCAGTACTTC. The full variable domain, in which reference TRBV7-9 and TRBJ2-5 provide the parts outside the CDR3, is DTGVSQNPRHKITKRGQNVTFRCDPISEHNRLYWYRQTLGQGPEFLTYFQNEAQLEKSRLLSDRFSAERPKGSFSTLEIQRTEQGDSAMYLCASIRTSGAETQYFGPGTRLLVL.

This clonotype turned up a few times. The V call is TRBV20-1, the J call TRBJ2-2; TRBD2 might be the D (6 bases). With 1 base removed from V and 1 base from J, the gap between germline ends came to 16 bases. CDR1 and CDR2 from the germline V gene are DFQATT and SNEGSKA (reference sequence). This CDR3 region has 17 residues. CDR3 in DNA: TGCAGTGCTAGAGGGATGGAGGGCAGTTGGAACACCGGGGAGCTGTTTTTT. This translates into CSARGMEGSWNTGELFF.